A single sample gave rise to the 8 T cell receptor beta chains below, sequenced in a study of monozygotic twins with inflammatory bowel disease. TCRdb reprocessed the 5' RACE reads and stores each CDR3 protein as one record, lacking DNA. This sample's table has approximately 380,000 distinct CDR3 sequences. Sequences were obtained from blood. The receptors originated from a human donor with ulcerative colitis or Crohn's disease, or a healthy co-twin of an affected twin (not recorded which).

The CDR3 sequence: CASSFGASTEAFF. The chain is built from TRBV5-5 and TRBJ1-1; checking the TCRdb D call of TRBD1 is not possible without DNA. Per germline, CDR1 SGHKS and CDR2 YYEKEE (reference sequence). This CDR3 has 13 amino acids.

The CDR3 loop is CATSDYKRGGLYNEQFF. The V and J genes are TRBV24-1 and TRBJ2-1; TCRdb names TRBD2, which stays unverified in the absence of DNA. The germline V gene has CDR1 KGHDR and CDR2 SFDVKD. CDR3 length: 17 amino acids.

The rearrangement links TRBV12-3 or TRBV12-4 to TRBJ1-3; TCRdb proposes TRBD1, but this gene call is untestable without DNA. The CDR3 spans 13 residues. The CDR3 loop reads CASSFGTGGRTDF.

The chain couples TRBV7-8 to TRBJ2-7. The CDR3 contains 12 residues. Germline assignment: CDR1 SGHVS and CDR2 FQNEAQ. CDR3 region: CASSLPTYEQYF.

The J gene is TRBJ2-1, the V gene TRBV25-1; TCRdb proposes TRBD2, but this gene call is untestable without DNA. The CDR3 is made up of 14 amino acids. Germline V gene lookup returns CDR1 MGHDK and CDR2 SYGVNS. The CDR3 reads CATHGTSGGREQFF.

This chain joins TRBV20-1 and TRBJ1-1; TCRdb returns TRBD1, unconfirmable since there is no DNA. Germline V lookup: CDR1 DFQATT, CDR2 SNEGSKA (reference sequence). The CDR3 is 13 amino acids. This CDR3 reads CSADRALNTEAFF.

The J gene is TRBJ1-1, the V gene TRBV12-3 or TRBV12-4. The CDR3 length is 12 residues. This CDR3 is CASTPTPREAFF.

This chain connects TRBV6-1 to TRBJ2-1; the D call of TRBD2 rests on TCRdb alone, since no DNA is present to check it. This CDR3 region has 17 residues. Germline V lookup: CDR1 MNHNS, CDR2 SASEGT. The CDR3 spells CASRGTSGGSSYNEQFF.